The clone carrying this T cell receptor beta chain was observed a handful of times. Its matching antigen is unknown. The data belong to a study of T-cell reconstitution after alpha-beta-depleted transplantation in children. Germline CDR1 reads SGHRS; CDR2 reads YFSETQ. V lost 3 bases and J lost 4, with 7 bases in between. The CDR3 covers 12 residues. Study-level results: Reports say that about two months after transplant, the alpha-beta T cells came out of several hundred graft clones that had expanded. The authors attributed T-cell counts and diversity one year after transplant mostly to newly produced T cells. Recipient T cells and thymic progenitors that survived were the source of the high TCRbeta diversity seen at day 60 in some patients.

The TCRbeta library incorporated unique molecular identifiers. TCRdb reprocessed the PCR reads via MiXCR and lists one record per CDR3 protein. The table shows about a million distinct CDR3 sequences, with 25% to 35% occurring only once. The source material was PBMCs, mostly from graft donor cells, sampled 360 days after TCRalphabeta/CD19-depleted stem cell transplant. This TCR was sampled from a boy in the first two years of life who had a stem cell transplant for SCID, so the T cells may come from the graft donor. This sequence joins TRBV5-1 and TRBJ1-2; TRBD1 might be the D (6 bases). The CDR3 DNA follows: TGCGCCAGCAGCTCGGACAGCTATGGCTACACCTTC. It translates to CASSSDSYGYTF.